This T cell receptor beta chain was sequenced in a study of kidney transplant recipient with SARS-CoV-2 infection. V shed 0 bases, J shed 3 bases, and the junction held 2 bases outside the gene matches. The CDR3 is 16 residues long. The V gene's germline CDR1 is MNHNY and CDR2 SVGAGI (reference sequence). This clonotype appeared many times. From the reads, TCRdb called clonotypes with MiXCR, one entry per CDR3 protein. Among roughly 230,000 distinct CDR3 sequences listed, about 30% were seen once. The sequencing here drew on a blood sample, taken at baseline and around day 110 from a kidney transplant recipient. This TCR was recovered from a young adult male patient who had COVID-19 and was a kidney transplant recipient. Some T cells may arise from the graft donor. The V call is TRBV6-6, the J call TRBJ2-7; 13 nucleotides agree with TRBD2. CDR3 residues: CASSYSGTSGNYEQYF. The CDR3 bases are TGTGCCAGCAGTTACTCTGGGACTAGCGGGAACTACGAGCAGTACTTC.